What follows are 15 T cell receptor beta chains derived from one specimen sequenced in a study of brain T cells in children with intractable seizures. Sequenced by immunoSEQ multiplex PCR; TCRdb stores in-frame clones only, minus some. The top ten clones hold 5.7% of a sample with around 340,000 clones, nearly 95% of them seen once. Sample time point: blood from clinic visit 5 months post-surgery; TSC patient then seizure free. The source was peripheral blood, collected more than 4 months after surgery. The receptor set was obtained from a boy under two years old with tuberous sclerosis and intractable seizures.

The V gene is TRBV29-1, the J gene TRBJ2-2; 7 nucleotides line up with TRBD2. The CDR3 consists of 15 residues. The V gene end was trimmed by 1 base and the J gene end by 1 base; junction bases not matched to a gene: 3. Germline V CDR1 and CDR2: SQVTM, ANQGSEA. The CDR3 DNA sequence: TGCAGCGTTGAAGGGCCTAGCGGGAACACCGGGGAGCTGTTTTTT. Its translation: CSVEGPSGNTGELFF.

This clone was seen more than once but under ten times. The chain uses TRBV5-1 and TRBJ1-1; D not certain. CDR1 and CDR2 from the germline V gene are SGHRS and YFSETQ. Trimming pared 1 base from V and 3 bases from J, leaving 10 bases between. The CDR3 is 14 residues long. CDR3 DNA sequence: TGCGCCAGCAGCTTGCCGTCAGCTCACACTGAAGCTTTCTTT. This sequence encodes CASSLPSAHTEAFF. Using reference TRBV5-1 and TRBJ1-1 for the parts outside the CDR3, the full variable domain is KAGVTQTPRYLIKTRGQQVTLSCSPISGHRSVSWYQQTPGQGLQFLFEYFSETQRNKGNFPGRFSGRQFSNSRSEMNVSTLELGDSALYLCASSLPSAHTEAFFGQGTRLTVV.

The rearrangement links TRBV7-9 to TRBJ1-1; no clear D. CDR3 length: 14 amino acids. Trimming left V 3 bases short and J 0 bases short, with 8 bases between. The germline V gene has CDR1 SEHNR and CDR2 FQNEAQ (reference sequence). DNA of the CDR3: TGTGCCAGCAGCTTTGGGCCCTTGAACACTGAAGCTTTCTTT. It yields the protein CASSFGPLNTEAFF. The full variable domain, completed using reference TRBV7-9 and TRBJ1-1, is DTGVSQNPRHKITKRGQNVTFRCDPISEHNRLYWYRQTLGQGPEFLTYFQNEAQLEKSRLLSDRFSAERPKGSFSTLEIQRTEQGDSAMYLCASSFGPLNTEAFFGQGTRLTVV.

This chain connects TRBV13 to TRBJ1-6; no firm D call. CDR1 is PRHDT, CDR2 FYEKMQ, per germline (reference sequence). The V end was cut by 7 bases, the J end by 8 bases, with 12 bases between. This CDR3 is built from 13 residues. The CDR3 region is CASMGGLDSPLHF. The CDR3 DNA sequence: TGTGCCAGCATGGGAGGCTTGGATTCACCCCTCCACTTT. The full variable domain, rest sourced from reference TRBV13 and TRBJ1-6, is AAGVIQSPRHLIKEKRETATLKCYPIPRHDTVYWYQQGPGQDPQFLISFYEKMQSDKGSIPDRFSAQQFSDYHSELNMSSLELGDSALYFCASMGGLDSPLHFGNGTRLTVT.

The J gene is TRBJ1-6, the V gene TRBV11-2; no firm D call. Trimming stripped 1 base from V and 7 bases from J, with 5 bases between. Germline values: CDR1 SGHAT, CDR2 FQNNGV. This CDR3 is 13 amino acids long. In DNA, the CDR3 is TGTGCCAGCAGCTTAGTCTTAAATTCACCCCTCCACTTT. Protein: CASSLVLNSPLHF.

This chain links TRBV3-1 (or the pseudogene TRBV3-2) with TRBJ2-1; weak D call: TRBD2 (6 bases). V lost 3 bases, J lost 7 bases, and 10 bases lay in between. Germline lookup yields CDR1 LGHDT and CDR2 YNNKEL (reference sequence). The CDR3 has 13 residues. The CDR3 is CASSQGLYNEQFF. CDR3 bases: TGTGCCAGCAGCCAGGGACTTTATAATGAGCAGTTCTTC.

This sequence joins TRBV6-6 and TRBJ2-1; TRBD2 matches at 7 bases. From germline, CDR1 is MNHNY and CDR2 SVGAGI (reference sequence). CDR3 size: 15 residues. V shed 0 bases, J shed 8 bases, and the junction held 7 bases outside the gene matches. The CDR3 DNA reads TGTGCCAGCAGTTACTCTAGCGGGCTAAGCGATGAGCAGTTCTTC. Protein sequence: CASSYSSGLSDEQFF.

This rearrangement joins TRBV9 to TRBJ2-1; D may match TRBD1 or TRBD2 (5 bases each). V shed 1 base and J shed 8 bases, with 10 bases lying between them. Germline loops: CDR1 SGDLS, CDR2 YYNGEE. The CDR3 is made up of 13 amino acids. CDR3 loop: CASSVTSGHEQFF. CDR3 DNA sequence: TGTGCCAGCAGCGTAACCTCGGGACATGAGCAGTTCTTC.

The genes are TRBV2 and TRBJ2-5; D remains ambiguous. This CDR3 has 14 residues. Trimming pared 7 bases from V and 5 bases from J, leaving 17 bases between. Germline CDR1 and CDR2: SNHLY and FYNNEI. This CDR3 is CASTLRTFAETQYF. The CDR3 DNA is TGTGCCAGCACCCTGAGAACCTTTGCGGAGACCCAGTACTTC. Full variable domain (outside the CDR3, taken from reference TRBV2 and TRBJ2-5): EPEVTQTPSHQVTQMGQEVILRCVPISNHLYFYWYRQILGQKVEFLVSFYNNEISEKSEIFDDQFSVERPDGSNFTLKIRSTKLEDSAMYFCASTLRTFAETQYFGPGTRLLVL.

This clone was counted between two and nine times. The V gene is TRBV9, the J gene TRBJ2-7; 13 bases match TRBD2. Trimming cost V 0 bases and J 6 bases; bases outside gene matches: 0. Germline loops: CDR1 SGDLS, CDR2 YYNGEE. This CDR3 has 14 amino acids. Written as DNA, the CDR3 is TGTGCCAGCAGCGTAGGGACTAGCGGGAGCGAGCAGTACTTC. Translation: CASSVGTSGSEQYF.

The chain links TRBV10-1 to TRBJ2-1; D uncertain. In germline, CDR1 is WNHNN, CDR2 SYGVQD (reference sequence). Trimming stripped 0 bases from V and 0 bases from J, with 6 bases between. The CDR3 has 15 amino acids. DNA of the CDR3: TGCGCCAGCAGTGAGTCCCGCGGCTCCTACAATGAGCAGTTCTTC. Its protein is CASSESRGSYNEQFF.

This sequence joins TRBV30 and TRBJ2-2; TRBD2 agrees at 10 bases. The V segment lost 5 bases and the J segment 0 bases; nucleotides outside the gene matches: 3. Germline assignment: CDR1 GTSNPN and CDR2 SVGIG (reference sequence). CDR3 length: 15 residues. As DNA, the CDR3 is TGTGCCTGGCGGACTAGCGGTACGAACACCGGGGAGCTGTTTTTT. Translation: CAWRTSGTNTGELFF.

V gene TRBV19 combines with J gene TRBJ1-5; unclear D gene. The CDR3 contains 15 residues. Germline lookup yields CDR1 LNHDA and CDR2 SQIVND (reference sequence). V was trimmed by 7 bases and J by 0 bases, leaving 13 bases between them. CDR3 in DNA: TGTGCCAGTAAGATGGGCACCCTTAGCAATCAGCCCCAGCATTTT. Amino acids: CASKMGTLSNQPQHF.

This chain links TRBV6-5 with TRBJ2-7, with D unresolved. The V gene's germline CDR1 is MNHEY and CDR2 SVGAGI. CDR3 length: 14 amino acids. Between the trimmed V and J ends, which lost 2 bases and 0 bases, there was a span of 8 bases. The CDR3 DNA is TGTGCCAGCAGTTACAGGGAAGTCTCCTACGAGCAGTACTTC. Residues: CASSYREVSYEQYF.

This clone has a single count. CDR3 sequence: CASSFRDTQETQYF. Written as DNA, the CDR3 is TGCGCCAGCAGCTTCCGGGACACCCAAGAGACCCAGTACTTC. The chain employs TRBV5-1 and TRBJ2-5, with D possibly TRBD1 on 6 matching bases. This CDR3 contains 14 residues. Trimming cost V 2 bases and J 1 base, with 9 bases left between them. Germline CDR1 and CDR2: SGHRS and YFSETQ.